One and the same sample provided the 2 T cell receptor beta chains below, sequenced in a study of CD8+CD57+ T cells in acquired aplastic anemia (dated by TCRdb to 2016 to 2019). Expansion of CD8+CD57+ cells had been shown by flow cytometry in the patients chosen for sequencing. Data came from an Illumina HiSeq 2000. Profiling of TCR beta VDJ combinations and CDR3 sequences used genomic DNA as the template. TCRdb's own reprocessing of the public reads used fastp at Q25 and MiXCR and kept productive beta chains. For every CDR3 protein sequence, its rows merge into one entry that carries the most common genes and DNA. Recorded for this sample are 180,000 or so distinct CDR3 sequences; over 40% of them occurred a single time. The top ten clonotypes cover about 1.8% of the sample. The sample comprised sorted CD4+, CD8+, or CD8+CD57+ T cells (not recorded which) from PBMCs. Receptors were obtained from a human donor with aplastic anemia.

This chain joins TRBV20-1 and TRBJ1-1; weak D call: TRBD1 (5 bases). CDR1 is DFQATT, CDR2 SNEGSKA, per germline (reference sequence). This CDR3 has 12 amino acids. Trimming pared 0 bases from V and 7 bases from J, leaving 9 bases between. This CDR3 reads CSARDGDGEAFF. As DNA, the CDR3 is TGCAGTGCTAGAGATGGGGACGGTGAAGCTTTCTTT.

This clonotype was seen a few times. The V call is TRBV28, the J call TRBJ1-2; no clear D gene. With 4 bases removed from V and 2 bases from J, the gap between germline ends came to 17 bases. Germline-derived CDR1 and CDR2 are MDHEN and SYDVKM. The CDR3 has 16 amino acids. The CDR3 here is CASSSQDVLRNYGYTF. CDR3 sequence (DNA): TGTGCCAGCAGTTCCCAGGACGTTTTACGAAACTATGGCTACACCTTC.